This T cell receptor (beta chain) comes out of a study of beta chain features in type 1 diabetes. Overall study results and limits: Possibly, sequencing cDNA over-represented cells that had high TCR expression levels.

Expressed TCRB transcripts were sequenced after all isolated RNA was converted to cDNA. Some clones are missing from TCRdb's copy, which holds only in-frame ones; the method was immunoSEQ multiplex PCR. The sample carries 900,000 or so clones, 17% recorded once. Comments on this clone: Its target is not known.

The V gene's germline CDR1 is MNHNY and CDR2 SVGAGI (reference sequence). Trimming stripped 4 bases from V and 0 bases from J, with 4 bases between. The CDR3 spans 13 residues. The genes are TRBV6-6 and TRBJ1-5; D gene ambiguous. This receptor was identified in a woman in her late teens or twenties in good health. The sequenced sample consisted of naive CD4+ T cells from blood. The CDR3 DNA is TGTGCCAGCAGTTTGACTAGCAATCAGCCCCAGCATTTT. Translation: CASSLTSNQPQHF.